This T cell receptor (beta chain) was captured by sequencing in a study of graft-versus-host responses after intestinal transplantation. Turning to the study itself: Multivisceral, liver-intestinal, or isolated intestinal transplants were given to recipients. Induction using anti-thymocyte globulin, followed by tacrolimus and steroids for 2 to 4 years, was given to all recipients.

The study, taken as a whole, reports: Some GvH clones were seen earlier in gut or blood, suggesting intestinal origin. Graft-donor T cell macrochimerism in patients accompanied high graft-versus-host to host-versus-graft clonal ratios in allografts.

TCRdb's copy holds only in-frame clones and misses some; the assay was immunoSEQ multiplex PCR. In the table there are roughly 99,000 clones, approximately 86% of which are singletons. Germline assignment: CDR1 SGHRS and CDR2 YFSETQ. After removal of 1 base from V and 3 bases from J, the junction contained 7 bases not matched to a gene. The CDR3 is 15 amino acids. This clone was detected only a few times. The target antigen is unknown. This clonotype originated in a human donor who was the organ donor for an intestinal transplant. The specimen was unstimulated CD4+ T cells sorted from spleen or lymph node cells, collected before transplant. The gene calls are TRBV5-1 and TRBJ2-7, with 7 bases matching TRBD2. The CDR3 bases are TGCGCCAGCAGCTTGACGGGGGAGGGAAACTACGAGCAGTACTTC. This translates into CASSLTGEGNYEQYF.